This is a list of T cell receptor beta chains from one sample in a study of T cell clusters in autoimmune cytopenias. TCRdb reprocessed the multiplex PCR reads and reports one entry per CDR3 protein, with no DNA. The table lists 4,000 to 4,500 distinct CDR3 sequences, with approximately 15% in the top ten. The same data also went into a second study, on T cell repertoires in aging, cancer and after chemotherapy.

The sequenced sample consisted of peripheral blood. The receptors shown here come from a human donor in good health. CDR3s include the opening cysteine and the closing phenylalanine or tryptophan. The size field is filled for only some rows; it gives once, few, many or a size class.

j_call: TRBJ1-1; v_call: TRBV20-1; clone_size: -; cdr3_aa: CSAREHGAGEAFF
j_call: TRBJ2-3; v_call: TRBV12-3/TRBV12-4; clone_size: -; cdr3_aa: CASIPYERGADTQYF
j_call: TRBJ1-6; v_call: TRBV20-1; clone_size: -; cdr3_aa: CSARDFVQNSYNSPLHF
j_call: TRBJ1-2; v_call: TRBV7-2; clone_size: -; cdr3_aa: CASSLDRQANYGYTF
j_call: TRBJ1-1; v_call: TRBV6-5; clone_size: medium-sized; cdr3_aa: CASSRPRAEAFF
j_call: TRBJ2-3; v_call: TRBV6-1; clone_size: medium-sized; cdr3_aa: CASRAASTDTQYF
j_call: TRBJ1-5; v_call: TRBV27; clone_size: -; cdr3_aa: CASSLSSRVGQPQHF
j_call: TRBJ2-3; v_call: TRBV30; clone_size: -; cdr3_aa: CAWSVLAGGRDTQYF
j_call: TRBJ1-4; v_call: TRBV5-1; clone_size: -; cdr3_aa: CASRTGGNEKLFF
j_call: TRBJ1-6; v_call: TRBV7-6; clone_size: -; cdr3_aa: CASSSPGTEYNSHLHF
j_call: TRBJ1-4; v_call: TRBV13; clone_size: -; cdr3_aa: CASSGTGGKGRLFF
j_call: TRBJ2-1; v_call: TRBV12-3/TRBV12-4; clone_size: -; cdr3_aa: CASSLAATGGYNEQFF
j_call: TRBJ2-2; v_call: TRBV15; clone_size: medium-sized; cdr3_aa: CATSRSRNTGELFF
j_call: TRBJ1-1; v_call: TRBV5-4; clone_size: medium-sized; cdr3_aa: CASSSNRVSGGTEAFF
j_call: TRBJ1-2; v_call: TRBV7-2; clone_size: -; cdr3_aa: CASSSIWDAGSYGYTF
j_call: TRBJ1-2; v_call: TRBV5-1; clone_size: -; cdr3_aa: CASSLGDSGYGYTF
j_call: TRBJ1-5; v_call: TRBV6-1; clone_size: medium-sized; cdr3_aa: CASSEAWWTGHSNQPQHF
j_call: TRBJ2-7; v_call: TRBV19; clone_size: medium-sized; cdr3_aa: CASSMKAIPPYEQYF
j_call: TRBJ1-1; v_call: TRBV12-3/TRBV12-4; clone_size: -; cdr3_aa: CASSGGGETNTEAFF
j_call: TRBJ2-7; v_call: TRBV18; clone_size: -; cdr3_aa: CASSRDPTYEQYF
j_call: TRBJ2-1; v_call: TRBV5-6; clone_size: -; cdr3_aa: CASSPSGGGYNKQFF
j_call: TRBJ1-1; v_call: TRBV19; clone_size: -; cdr3_aa: CASNRGMNTEAFF
j_call: TRBJ2-1; v_call: TRBV6-5; clone_size: -; cdr3_aa: CASSTGGNYNEQFF
j_call: TRBJ2-1; v_call: TRBV6-5; clone_size: -; cdr3_aa: CASSYGGRYNEQFF
j_call: TRBJ2-7; v_call: TRBV5-1; clone_size: medium-sized; cdr3_aa: CASSLRGQGLVDEQYF
j_call: TRBJ1-2; v_call: TRBV6-5; clone_size: medium-sized; cdr3_aa: CASSYGGAYGYTF
j_call: TRBJ1-2; v_call: TRBV18; clone_size: medium-sized; cdr3_aa: CASLTDRYSNYGYTF
j_call: TRBJ2-1; v_call: TRBV5-6; clone_size: medium-sized; cdr3_aa: CASTPGTGKYNEQFF
j_call: TRBJ1-2; v_call: TRBV20-1; clone_size: -; cdr3_aa: CSVSGVGTTVIEGGYTF
j_call: TRBJ2-2; v_call: TRBV24-1; clone_size: -; cdr3_aa: CATSSRSPNTGELFF
j_call: TRBJ2-2; v_call: TRBV6-5; clone_size: medium-sized; cdr3_aa: CASSLLARGTGELFF
j_call: TRBJ2-3; v_call: TRBV20-1; clone_size: -; cdr3_aa: CSAILRAADTQYF
j_call: TRBJ2-1; v_call: TRBV6-1; clone_size: -; cdr3_aa: CASSISLAGGYNEQFF
j_call: TRBJ2-1; v_call: TRBV11-2; clone_size: -; cdr3_aa: CASSYGGAQFF
j_call: TRBJ2-5; v_call: TRBV18; clone_size: medium-sized; cdr3_aa: CASSLQGRETQYF
j_call: TRBJ2-5; v_call: TRBV5-6; clone_size: medium-sized; cdr3_aa: CASSLGQRETQYF
j_call: TRBJ1-2; v_call: TRBV13; clone_size: medium-sized; cdr3_aa: CASSQPRTGGDSYGYTF
j_call: TRBJ1-5; v_call: TRBV4-1; clone_size: -; cdr3_aa: CASSLVGSNQPQHF
j_call: TRBJ2-5; v_call: TRBV12-3/TRBV12-4; clone_size: medium-sized; cdr3_aa: CASSRGQGGQETQYF
j_call: TRBJ2-1; v_call: TRBV14; clone_size: -; cdr3_aa: CASTMGPYNEQFF
j_call: TRBJ1-1; v_call: TRBV6-5; clone_size: medium-sized; cdr3_aa: CASKTHRDTEAFF
j_call: TRBJ2-4; v_call: TRBV6-2/TRBV6-3; clone_size: -; cdr3_aa: CASSYGGLGENIQYF
j_call: TRBJ1-1; v_call: TRBV6-5; clone_size: medium-sized; cdr3_aa: CASSYSTLMNTEAFF
j_call: TRBJ2-7; v_call: TRBV27; clone_size: medium-sized; cdr3_aa: CASRPERLSSYEQYF
j_call: TRBJ1-2; v_call: TRBV14; clone_size: medium-sized; cdr3_aa: CASSSWWGSEGYTF
j_call: TRBJ1-1; v_call: TRBV6-2/TRBV6-3; clone_size: -; cdr3_aa: CASSYSRRANTEAFF
j_call: TRBJ2-3; v_call: TRBV7-2; clone_size: medium-sized; cdr3_aa: CASSLRRGGQDTQYF
j_call: TRBJ2-1; v_call: TRBV19; clone_size: medium-sized; cdr3_aa: CASSGPYGDNEQFF
j_call: TRBJ2-2; v_call: TRBV29-1; clone_size: medium-sized; cdr3_aa: CSVESFLSGDTNTGELFF
j_call: TRBJ2-1; v_call: TRBV18; clone_size: -; cdr3_aa: CASSLSMPAEQFF
j_call: TRBJ2-5; v_call: TRBV5-4; clone_size: medium-sized; cdr3_aa: CASKGPSETQYF
j_call: TRBJ2-1; v_call: TRBV20-1; clone_size: -; cdr3_aa: CSAREVLAGGPHEQFF
j_call: TRBJ2-2; v_call: TRBV11-1; clone_size: medium-sized; cdr3_aa: CASSPPSGDYTGELFF
j_call: TRBJ2-1; v_call: TRBV14; clone_size: -; cdr3_aa: CASSQTGTGYNEQFF
j_call: TRBJ1-5; v_call: TRBV19; clone_size: medium-sized; cdr3_aa: CASNNRGGRNQPQHF
j_call: TRBJ2-3; v_call: TRBV20-1; clone_size: -; cdr3_aa: CSAGGRGVTDTQYF
j_call: TRBJ2-5; v_call: TRBV6-2/TRBV6-3; clone_size: medium-sized; cdr3_aa: CASSRRLAGTETQYF
j_call: TRBJ2-1; v_call: TRBV5-1; clone_size: -; cdr3_aa: CASSLDRREQFF
j_call: TRBJ1-2; v_call: TRBV15; clone_size: medium-sized; cdr3_aa: CATSPSLLDADSHGGYTF
j_call: TRBJ2-7; v_call: TRBV18; clone_size: -; cdr3_aa: CASSQTGTYEQYF